The clone carrying this T cell receptor (beta chain) appeared a few times. Antigen: not known. This sample was taken from a study of T cell repertoires in ileal Crohn's disease. Study results and limitations: Every patient over 26.8% clonality showed endoscopic recurrence.

Between the trimmed V and J ends, which lost 5 bases and 5 bases, there was a span of 3 bases. The CDR3 totals 11 residues. Germline lookup yields CDR1 SSHAT and CDR2 FNYEAQ (reference sequence). Assay used: immunoSEQ multiplex PCR; TCRdb lists only in-frame clones, some missing. The repertoire has approximately 13,000 clones, approximately 78% of them found once; the top ten carry 3.5% to 5.5%. This sequence joins TRBV7-7 and TRBJ2-2; D call uncertain. The source material was ileal tissue. The sequence derives from an adult with Crohn's disease. CDR3 nucleotides: TGTGCCAGCAGCCAGACCGGGGAGCTGTTTTTT. It codes for CASSQTGELFF.